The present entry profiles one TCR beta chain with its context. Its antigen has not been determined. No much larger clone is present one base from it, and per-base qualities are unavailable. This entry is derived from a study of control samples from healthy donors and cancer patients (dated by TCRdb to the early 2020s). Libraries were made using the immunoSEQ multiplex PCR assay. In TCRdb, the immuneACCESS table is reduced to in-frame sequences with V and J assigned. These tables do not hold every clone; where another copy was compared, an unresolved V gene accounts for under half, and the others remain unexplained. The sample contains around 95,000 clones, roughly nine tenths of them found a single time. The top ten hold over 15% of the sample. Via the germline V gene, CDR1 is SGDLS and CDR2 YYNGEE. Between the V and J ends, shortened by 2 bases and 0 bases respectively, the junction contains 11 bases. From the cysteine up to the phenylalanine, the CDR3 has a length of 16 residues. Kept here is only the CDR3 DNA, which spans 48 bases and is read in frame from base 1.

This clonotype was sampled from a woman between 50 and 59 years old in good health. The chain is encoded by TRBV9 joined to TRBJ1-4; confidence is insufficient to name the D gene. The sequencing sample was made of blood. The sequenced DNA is TGTGCCAGCAGCGTCGGTCCCCTCCCAACTAATGAAAAACTGTTTTTT. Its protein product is CASSVGPLPTNEKLFF.